This T cell receptor beta chain was observed in a study of shared clonotypes between healthy human individuals. The study's findings and limits: Relative to memory subsets, naive subsets generally showed larger estimated richness.

In the authors' workflow: Filtering differed since immunoSEQ provided only junctions, with no quality scores. Profiling relied on immunoSEQ multiplex PCR, and the TCRdb table lists in-frame clones only, not all of them. The V and J calls and clone size were taken over from that table, and D and trimming were inferred from the DNA. The repertoire holds 2 million to 2.5 million clones, with roughly 90% as singletons. To note about this clone: Its antigen is still unknown.

Caucasian adults residing in Nashville, Tennessee made up all the donors. The CDR3 is 15 amino acids. CDR1 is LGHNA, CDR2 YNFKEQ, per germline. Trimming left V 2 bases short and J 8 bases short, with 16 bases between. The TCR originated in a man younger than 35 in good health. Some clones in this sample may be carry-over from other donors' samples. This chain connects TRBV4-2 to TRBJ2-1; D is tentatively TRBD1 or TRBD2 (5 bases each). Material: naive CD4+ T cells from PBMCs. Subset denoted: CD45RA+ positively selected. CDR3 sequence (DNA): TGTGCCAGCAGCCAAAACTCACGGGACCTCCATGAGCAGTTCTTC. Its protein is CASSQNSRDLHEQFF.